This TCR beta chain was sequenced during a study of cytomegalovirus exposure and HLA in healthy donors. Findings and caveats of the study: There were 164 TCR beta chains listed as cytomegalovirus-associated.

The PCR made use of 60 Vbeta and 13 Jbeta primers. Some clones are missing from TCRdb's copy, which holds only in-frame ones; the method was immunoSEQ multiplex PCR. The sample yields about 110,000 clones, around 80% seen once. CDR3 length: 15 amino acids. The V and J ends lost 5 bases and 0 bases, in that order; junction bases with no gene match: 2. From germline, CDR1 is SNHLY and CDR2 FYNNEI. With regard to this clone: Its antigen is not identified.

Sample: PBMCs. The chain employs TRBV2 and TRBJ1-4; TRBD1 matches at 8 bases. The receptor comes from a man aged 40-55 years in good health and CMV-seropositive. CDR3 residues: CASSPGQATNEKLFF. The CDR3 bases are TGTGCCAGCAGTCCGGGACAGGCAACTAATGAAAAACTGTTTTTT. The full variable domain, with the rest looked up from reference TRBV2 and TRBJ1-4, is EPEVTQTPSHQVTQMGQEVILRCVPISNHLYFYWYRQILGQKVEFLVSFYNNEISEKSEIFDDQFSVERPDGSNFTLKIRSTKLEDSAMYFCASSPGQATNEKLFFGSGTQLSVL.